These 20 T cell receptor beta chains were sequenced from one sample in a study of T cells in Graves' hyperthyroidism and ophthalmopathy. RNA transcripts gave rise to amplified TCR beta CDR3 regions. When the TCR CDR3 underwent first-round RT-PCR, the HTBI primer set was used. TCRdb re-called the multiplex PCR reads through MiXCR, storing one row per CDR3 protein. In the table there are hundreds of thousands of distinct CDR3 sequences, roughly 15% of which are singletons. Source material: blood. The origin of the receptors is a woman between 40 and 55 years old with Graves' hyperthyroidism.

This clonotype occurred many times. The chain joins TRBV30 to TRBJ2-5, with 13 bases that match TRBD2. The germline gives CDR1 GTSNPN, CDR2 SVGIG (reference sequence). V gave up 3 bases and J gave up 5 bases; unmatched junction bases: 6. The CDR3 is 15 residues long. CDR3 sequence: CAWSRTSGRRETQYF. CDR3 nucleotide sequence: TGTGCCTGGAGCAGGACTAGCGGGAGACGTGAGACCCAGTACTTC.

The gene calls are TRBV19 and TRBJ2-7; possible D gene TRBD1, 5 bases. Per the germline V gene, CDR1 is LNHDA and CDR2 is SQIVND (reference sequence). CDR3 length equals 13 residues. V dropped 4 bases and J dropped 5 bases, with 12 bases sitting between them. The CDR3, as DNA: TGTGCCAGTAGTAAGTCGTGGGGCGACGAGCAGTACTTC. Translation gives CASSKSWGDEQYF.

There are a few counts of this clonotype. V and J are TRBV7-6 and TRBJ2-7; D could derive from TRBD1 or TRBD2 (5 bases each). Germline CDR1 SGHVS, CDR2 FNYEAQ. V was clipped by 1 base and J by 6 bases, with 13 bases between them. The CDR3 runs to 14 residues. CDR3 DNA sequence: TGTGCCAGCAGCTTAGGCTTGTCTGGGGGCGAGCAGTACTTC. This encodes CASSLGLSGGEQYF.

The chain is built from TRBV10-3 and TRBJ1-1, with D tentatively TRBD1 (6 bases). The CDR3 is 14 residues long. The germline V and J ends were trimmed by 10 bases and 0 bases, with 15 bases remaining between them. CDR1 and CDR2 (germline): ENHRY, SYGVKD. The CDR3 loop is CATHRTGMNTEAFF. Written as DNA, the CDR3 is TGTGCCACCCACAGAACAGGGATGAACACTGAAGCTTTCTTT.

The CDR3 reads CASSGRTGANTEAFF. The CDR3 DNA is TGTGCCAGCAGTGGACGGACAGGGGCGAACACTGAAGCTTTCTTT. This chain links TRBV25-1 with TRBJ1-1; 9 positions agree with TRBD1. CDR1 MGHDK and CDR2 SYGVNS come from the germline V gene. Losses at the gene ends were 4 bases for V and 1 base for J; bases not matched to a gene: 4. The CDR3 is 15 residues long.

In this sample, this clonotype turned up many times. CDR3 amino acids: CASSYVGGSFYGYTF. The DNA of the CDR3 is TGTGCCAGCAGTTACGTCGGTGGATCGTTCTATGGCTACACCTTC. This sequence joins TRBV6-5 and TRBJ1-2; unclear D gene. CDR1 MNHEY and CDR2 SVGAGI come from the germline V gene. Trimming stripped 2 bases from V and 4 bases from J, with 14 bases between. This CDR3 region has 15 residues.

This clonotype turned up a few times. The chain has TRBV15 and TRBJ2-2; no firm D call. CDR1 is LNHNV and CDR2 is YYDKDF in the germline V gene (reference sequence). With 0 bases removed from V and 1 base from J, the gap between germline ends came to 3 bases. This CDR3 has 14 amino acids. The chain's CDR3 is CATSRDMNTGELFF. CDR3 nucleotides: TGTGCCACCAGCAGAGATATGAACACCGGGGAGCTGTTTTTT.

This clonotype was picked up a small number of times. This chain links TRBV29-1 with TRBJ1-6; 7 bases are a match to TRBD1. This CDR3 is built from 13 residues. The V and J ends lost 6 bases and 5 bases, in that order; junction bases with no gene match: 4. Germline CDR1 SQVTM, CDR2 ANQGSEA. The DNA of the CDR3 is TGCAGCGTGGGACAGAGCCATAATTCACCCCTCCACTTT. Translating it yields CSVGQSHNSPLHF.

In its sample, this clonotype was seen many times. The V call is TRBV2, the J call TRBJ2-1; 8 bases align to TRBD2. Germline trimming cut 4 bases from V and 6 bases from J; bases unmatched to any gene: 11. The CDR3 spans 16 residues. CDR1 is SNHLY, CDR2 FYNNEI, per germline. The CDR3 nucleotides are TGTGCCAGCAGTGTAAGCGAACTAGCGGAATTCAATGAGCAGTTCTTC. Amino acids: CASSVSELAEFNEQFF.

There are a few counts of this clonotype. This chain uses TRBV6-1 with TRBJ2-1; the match to TRBD2 covers 9 bases. There are 16 residues in the CDR3. V gave up 6 bases and J gave up 4 bases; unmatched junction bases: 10. CDR1 is MNHNS, CDR2 SASEGT, per germline. In DNA, the CDR3 is TGTGCCAGCAGGGGGGAGCGGGAGGCGGTTTACAATGAGCAGTTCTTC. Its protein product is CASRGEREAVYNEQFF.

This clonotype was seen many times. The chain has TRBV20-1 and TRBJ2-3; D remains unclear. CDR3 length: 11 amino acids. V gave up 2 bases and J gave up 2 bases, with 2 bases separating them. Germline loops: CDR1 DFQATT, CDR2 SNEGSKA (reference sequence). This CDR3 reads CSARLTDTQYF. DNA for the CDR3: TGCAGTGCTAGACTCACAGATACGCAGTATTTT.

This clonotype was seen only a few times. A read error may explain this, as a much larger clone is one base away. The V call is TRBV27, the J call TRBJ2-2; 7 bases are a match to TRBD1. CDR1 and CDR2 (germline): MNHEY, SMNVEV (reference sequence). CDR3 length equals 16 residues. CDR3 coding DNA: TGTGCCAGCAGTTTGGACAGGCCGACGAACACCGGGGAGCTGTCTTTT. Its translation: CASSLDRPTNTGELSF.

This clonotype was detected many times. V is TRBV3-1 and J is TRBJ1-2; D is uncertain. The V end was cut by 4 bases, the J end by 5 bases, with 14 bases between. This CDR3 has 14 amino acids. The germline V gene has CDR1 LGHDT and CDR2 YNNKEL (reference sequence). CDR3 nucleotide sequence: TGTGCCAGCAGCCCGCCGGGGTTGGAGTATGGCTACACCTTC. Amino acid sequence: CASSPPGLEYGYTF.

This clonotype was recorded many times. This chain links TRBV29-1 with TRBJ1-1, with 9 positions matching TRBD1. Trimming cost V 4 bases and J 4 bases; bases outside gene matches: 7. The CDR3 sequence is 14 residues long. Germline V gene lookup returns CDR1 SQVTM and CDR2 ANQGSEA. The CDR3 nucleotides are TGCAGCGTTGGAACAGGGGGCTTGGTCACTGAAGCTTTCTTT. Residues: CSVGTGGLVTEAFF. The full variable domain, with the rest looked up from reference TRBV29-1 and TRBJ1-1, is SAVISQKPSRDICQRGTSLTIQCQVDSQVTMMFWYRQQPGQSLTLIATANQGSEATYESGFVIDKFPISRPNLTFSTLTVSNMSPEDSSIYLCSVGTGGLVTEAFFGQGTRLTVV.

In this sample, this clonotype turned up a few times. The V and J genes are TRBV28 and TRBJ2-1; perhaps D is TRBD1 or TRBD2 (5 bases each). Germline assignment: CDR1 MDHEN and CDR2 SYDVKM. The CDR3 totals 15 residues. Trimming cost V 6 bases and J 0 bases, with 12 bases left between them. CDR3 region: CASRVTGPSYNEQFF. Written as DNA, the CDR3 is TGTGCCAGCAGGGTAACGGGACCCTCCTACAATGAGCAGTTCTTC.

This clonotype was counted a few times. The chain carries TRBV3-1 and TRBJ2-1, with D hard to call. V was trimmed by 4 bases and J by 7 bases, leaving 8 bases between them. Looked up from germline, CDR1 is LGHDT and CDR2 is YNNKEL (reference sequence). The CDR3 contains 12 residues. The DNA of the CDR3 is TGTGCCAGCAGCCGCGTTTTAAATGAGCAGTTCTTC. Residues: CASSRVLNEQFF.

The chain employs TRBV12-3 or TRBV12-4 and TRBJ2-1; the match to TRBD2 covers 7 bases. The CDR3 contains 16 residues. Unmatched junction bases numbered 13, after V lost 6 bases and J lost 5 bases. The CDR3: CASSSLGGSYNNEQFF. CDR3 nucleotides: TGTGCCAGCAGCTCCCTGGGCGGGAGCTACAACAATGAGCAGTTCTTC.

This sequence joins TRBV18 and TRBJ2-3, with 9 nucleotides matching TRBD2. The CDR3 has 16 residues. CDR1 is KGHSH, CDR2 LQKENI, per germline. Losses at the gene ends were 3 bases for V and 1 base for J; bases not matched to a gene: 5. The CDR3 protein is CASSPMRGRGTDTQYF. The CDR3 DNA sequence: TGTGCCAGCTCACCCATGCGCGGGAGGGGCACAGATACGCAGTATTTT.

With respect to this clonotype: With a much larger clone just one base away, this may be a read error. The genes are TRBV29-1 and TRBJ2-1; D is possibly TRBD1 or TRBD2 (5 bases each). The CDR3 runs 15 residues. Trimming shortened V by 1 base and J by 2 bases, and 12 bases separated the two germline ends. Germline CDR1 reads SQVTM; CDR2 reads ANQGSEA. The CDR3: CSVEVGAAAYNEQFF. In DNA form, the CDR3 reads TGCAGCGTTGAAGTTGGGGCAGCGGCCTACAATGAGCAGTTCTTC.

J is TRBJ1-5 and V is TRBV6-1; 8 bases fit TRBD1. The germline V gene encodes CDR1 MNHNS and CDR2 SASEGT. The CDR3 runs to 17 residues. V lost 3 bases to trimming and J lost 0 bases; unmatched junction nucleotides: 7. The chain's CDR3 is CASSDGTGENSNQPQHF. CDR3 in DNA: TGTGCCAGCAGTGATGGGACAGGAGAAAATAGCAATCAGCCCCAGCATTTT.